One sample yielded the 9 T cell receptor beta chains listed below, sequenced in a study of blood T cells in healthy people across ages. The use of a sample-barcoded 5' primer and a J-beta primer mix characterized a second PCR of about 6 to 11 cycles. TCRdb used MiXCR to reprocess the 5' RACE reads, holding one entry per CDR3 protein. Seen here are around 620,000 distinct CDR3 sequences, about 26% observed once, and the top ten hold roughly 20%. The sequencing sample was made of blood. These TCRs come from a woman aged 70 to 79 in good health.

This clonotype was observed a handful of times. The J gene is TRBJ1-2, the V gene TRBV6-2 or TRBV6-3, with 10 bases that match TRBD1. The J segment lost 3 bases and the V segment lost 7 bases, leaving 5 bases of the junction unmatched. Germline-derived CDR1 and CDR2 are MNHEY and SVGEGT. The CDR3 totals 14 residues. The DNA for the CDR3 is TGTGCCAGCACCTTGGGACAGGGGCACTATGGCTACACCTTC. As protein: CASTLGQGHYGYTF.

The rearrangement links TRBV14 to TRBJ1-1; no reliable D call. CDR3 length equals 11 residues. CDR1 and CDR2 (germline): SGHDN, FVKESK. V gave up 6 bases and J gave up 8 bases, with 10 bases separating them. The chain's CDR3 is CASRGKREAFF. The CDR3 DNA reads TGTGCCAGCAGGGGTAAAAGGGAAGCTTTCTTT.

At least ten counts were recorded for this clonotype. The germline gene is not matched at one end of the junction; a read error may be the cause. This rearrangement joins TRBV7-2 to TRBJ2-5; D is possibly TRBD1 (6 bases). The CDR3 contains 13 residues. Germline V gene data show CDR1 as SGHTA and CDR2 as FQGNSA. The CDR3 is CASSLGAQETQYF. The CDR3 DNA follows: TGCGCCAGCAGCTTGGGGGCCCAAGAGACCCAGTACTTC.

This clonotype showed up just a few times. The CDR3 region has the DNA TGTGCCATCAGTGAGTCGGGGGACGGAGAGACCCAGTACTTC. This gives the protein CAISESGDGETQYF. The chain uses TRBV10-3 and TRBJ2-5, with D perhaps being TRBD1 or TRBD2 (5 bases each). CDR1 and CDR2 from the germline V gene are ENHRY and SYGVKD. The CDR3 length is 14 residues. V lost 0 bases and J lost 4, with 9 bases in between.

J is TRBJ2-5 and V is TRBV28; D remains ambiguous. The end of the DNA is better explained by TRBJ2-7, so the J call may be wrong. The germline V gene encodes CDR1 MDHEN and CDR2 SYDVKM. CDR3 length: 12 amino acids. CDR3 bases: TGTGCCAGCAGTTTCCGCTCCTACGAGCAGTACTTC. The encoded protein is CASSFRSYEQYF.

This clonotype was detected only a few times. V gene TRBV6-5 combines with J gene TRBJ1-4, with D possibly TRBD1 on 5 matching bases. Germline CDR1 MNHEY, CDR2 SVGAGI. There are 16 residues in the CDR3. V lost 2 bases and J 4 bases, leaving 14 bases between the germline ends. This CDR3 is CASSYRSAGDNEKLFF. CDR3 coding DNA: TGTGCCAGCAGTTACAGATCGGCGGGGGATAATGAAAAACTGTTTTTT.

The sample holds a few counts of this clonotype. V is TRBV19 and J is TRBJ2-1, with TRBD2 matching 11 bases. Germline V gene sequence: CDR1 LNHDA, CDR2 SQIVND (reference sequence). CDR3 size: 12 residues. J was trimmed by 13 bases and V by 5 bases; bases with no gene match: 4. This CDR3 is CASSSRLAGQFF. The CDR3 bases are TGTGCCAGTAGTTCGCGACTAGCGGGACAGTTCTTC.

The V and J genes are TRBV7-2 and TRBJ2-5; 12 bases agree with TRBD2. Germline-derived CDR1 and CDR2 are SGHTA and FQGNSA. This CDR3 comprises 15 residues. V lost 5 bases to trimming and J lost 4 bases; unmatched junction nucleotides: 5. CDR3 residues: CASSVPSGGVETQYF. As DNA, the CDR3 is TGTGCCAGCAGCGTCCCTAGCGGGGGGGTAGAGACCCAGTACTTC.

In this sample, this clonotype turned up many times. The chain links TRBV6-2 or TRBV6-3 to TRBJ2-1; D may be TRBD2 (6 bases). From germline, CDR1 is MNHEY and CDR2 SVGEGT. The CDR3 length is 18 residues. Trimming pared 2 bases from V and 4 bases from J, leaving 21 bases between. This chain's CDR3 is CASSYTPERGNLYNEQFF. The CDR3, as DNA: TGTGCCAGCAGTTACACCCCGGAACGCGGGAACCTTTACAATGAGCAGTTCTTC.